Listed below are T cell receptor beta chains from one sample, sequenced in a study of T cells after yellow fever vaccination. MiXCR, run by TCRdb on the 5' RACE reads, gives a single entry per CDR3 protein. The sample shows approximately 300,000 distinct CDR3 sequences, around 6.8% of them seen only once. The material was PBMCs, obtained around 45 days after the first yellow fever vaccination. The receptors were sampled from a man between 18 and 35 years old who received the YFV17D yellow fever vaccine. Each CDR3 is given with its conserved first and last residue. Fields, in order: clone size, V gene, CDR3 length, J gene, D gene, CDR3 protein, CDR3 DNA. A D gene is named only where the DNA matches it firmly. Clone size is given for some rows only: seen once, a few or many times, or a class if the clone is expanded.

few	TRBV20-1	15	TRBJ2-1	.	CSARDKRQGTNEQFF	TGCAGTGCTAGAGATAAAAGGCAGGGGACTAATGAGCAGTTCTTC
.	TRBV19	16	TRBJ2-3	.	CASSTLLGARTDTQYF	TGTGCCAGTAGTACCCTGCTAGGGGCGCGCACAGATACGCAGTATTTT
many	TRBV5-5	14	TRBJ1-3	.	CASSLSSSGNTIYF	TGTGCCAGCAGCTTGTCCAGCTCTGGAAACACCATATATTTT
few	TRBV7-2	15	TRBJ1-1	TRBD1	CASSLRWTGPTEAFF	TGTGCCAGCAGCTTAAGGTGGACAGGCCCAACTGAAGCTTTCTTT
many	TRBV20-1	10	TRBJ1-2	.	CSAPNYGYTF	TGCAGTGCCCCTAACTATGGCTACACCTTC
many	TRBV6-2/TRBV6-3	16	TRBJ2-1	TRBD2	CASSYLRGDSYNEQFF	TGTGCCAGCAGTTACTTGCGGGGGGACTCCTACAATGAGCAGTTCTTC
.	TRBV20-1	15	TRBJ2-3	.	CSARERRGRTDTQYF	TGCAGTGCTAGAGAACGGCGGGGCCGCACAGATACGCAGTATTTT
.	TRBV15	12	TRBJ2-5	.	CATSRDLRTQYF	TGTGCCACCAGCAGAGATCTGAGGACCCAGTACTTC
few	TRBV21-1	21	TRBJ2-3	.	CASSKALGLAGGRSSTDTQYF	TGTGCCAGCAGCAAAGCGCTAGGACTAGCGGGGGGCCGATCGAGCACAGATACGCAGTATTTT
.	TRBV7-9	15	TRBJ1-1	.	CASSYLVMRGAEAFF	TGTGCCAGCAGCTACTTAGTTATGAGGGGCGCTGAAGCTTTCTTT
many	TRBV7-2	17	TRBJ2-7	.	CASSLNAWVTLFYEQYF	TGTGCCAGCAGCTTAAACGCCTGGGTCACCCTCTTCTACGAGCAGTACTTC
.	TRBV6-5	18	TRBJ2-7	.	CASSYNHPSGGAMYEQYF	TGTGCCAGCAGTTACAACCACCCCTCGGGCGGGGCAATGTACGAGCAGTACTTC
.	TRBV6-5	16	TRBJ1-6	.	CASSYSMISYNSPLHF	TGTGCCAGCAGTTACTCGATGATATCCTATAATTCACCCCTCCACTTT
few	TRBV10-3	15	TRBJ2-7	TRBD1	CAISETGTGYYEQYF	TGTGCCATCAGTGAGACCGGGACAGGCTACTACGAGCAGTACTTC
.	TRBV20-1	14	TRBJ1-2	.	CSASGGRGYRGYTF	TGCAGTGCCAGCGGGGGCAGGGGATACCGTGGCTACACCTTC
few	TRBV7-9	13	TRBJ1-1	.	CASTSDSNTEAFF	TGTGCCAGCACCTCGGACTCAAACACTGAAGCTTTCTTT
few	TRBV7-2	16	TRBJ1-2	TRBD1	CASSPGTGGDNYGYTF	TGTGCCAGCAGTCCCGGGACAGGGGGAGATAACTATGGCTACACCTTC
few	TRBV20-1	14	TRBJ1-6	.	CSARVREKDSPLHF	TGCAGTGCTAGGGTCCGGGAAAAAGATTCACCCCTCCACTTT
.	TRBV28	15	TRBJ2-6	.	CASRMGLGGANVLTF	TGTGCCAGCAGGATGGGGTTGGGCGGGGCCAACGTCCTGACTTTC
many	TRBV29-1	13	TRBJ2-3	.	CSVRGQVTDTQYF	TGCAGCGTTCGGGGACAAGTCACAGATACGCAGTATTTT
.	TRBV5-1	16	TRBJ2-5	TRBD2	CASSLSGTSAKETQYF	TGCGCCAGCAGCCTCAGTGGGACTAGCGCTAAAGAGACCCAGTACTTC
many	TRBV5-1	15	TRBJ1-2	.	CASSLAAGQTYGYTF	TGCGCCAGCAGCTTGGCGGCGGGACAAACCTATGGCTACACCTTC